This entry features one T cell receptor (beta chain) sequence. The clone's antigen remains unknown. No base qualities exist here, and no much larger clone lies one base off it. The sample carries other DNA sequences with the same CDR3. The germline V gene (reference sequence) specifies SEHNR as CDR1 and FQNEAQ as CDR2. CDR3 length: 14 amino acids, cysteine to phenylalanine. Only CDR3 DNA is held: 42 bases, read in frame from base 1. Trimming costs V 1 base and J 1 base, and their ends lie 7 bases apart. The sample is drawn from a study of beta chain features in type 1 diabetes (dated 2018 in TCRdb). The study in broad terms: Patients and healthy donors did not differ in mean age, gender distribution, total cell number or subset yield. A total of under 120,000,000 sorted cells were examined across all samples, and RNA yield correlated strongly with the number of cells per subset. Regulatory and stem cell-like memory subsets were isolated from only 8 patients and roughly eight healthy donors, whereas naive and central memory subsets came from all 30 or so donors. The study compared TCRB repertoires of sorted circulating CD4+ T cell subsets between recently diagnosed type 1 diabetes patients and matched healthy donors.

What the authors observed across the whole study: Fewer insertions and more nucleotide deletions at VDJ recombination sites were observed in patients with type 1 diabetes, implying thymic rearrangement abnormalities. Naive, central memory and regulatory TCRB repertoires appeared to be more alike among patients than among healthy donors. Sequencing cDNA rather than genomic DNA could over-represent highly expressing activated cells, although activation and CD3 levels did not differ between groups. Type 1 diabetes patients showed a moderate but significant shortening of TCRB CDR3 length in all four CD4+ subsets. PCR may preferentially amplify shorter templates, but because patient and control samples were amplified and corrected together, any resulting skew would affect both groups equally. HLA sub-analyses involved small numbers of individuals, so any influence of HLA type on TCRB rearrangement remained unresolved.

All of the isolated RNA was reverse transcribed with the High Capacity cDNA Reverse Transcription Kit, so expressed TCRB transcripts were sequenced. Naive, central memory and regulatory T cell samples underwent deep immunoSEQ sequencing, averaging about 3.57 million total reads per sample. Sorted cells were lysed in RLT buffer and RNA was extracted with DNase-treated RNeasy Micro or Mini kits, depending on cell number. To prevent cross-contamination, each cell subset was processed individually, whereas patient and healthy donor samples were processed jointly. Using the immunoSEQ multiplex PCR, TCRB sequences were amplified from cDNA into 87-bp fragments spanning the CDR3 region. Sequencing of the amplicons was performed on the Illumina HiSeq platform. Processing in the source paper ran as follows. Synthetic template baselines were used to correct PCR bias computationally, reads within Hamming distance 2 were collapsed, and singletons that could not be merged were discarded. Reads were aligned to IMGT to assign V, D and J genes, CDR3 length, and insertions or deletions at six rearrangement sites. Within each subset, clonotype counts were normalized to sorted cell number, after which true diversity and Gini coefficients were computed with the tcR R package. Repertoire sharing was quantified using the overlap coefficient calculated on TCRB nucleotide sequences. As a proxy for the pre-selection repertoire, out-of-frame TCRB sequences from naive cells were analyzed. Not all clones reach the TCRdb copy of this immuneACCESS table, which keeps in-frame sequences only. Checked studies attribute under half of the gap to unresolved V genes and leave the rest unexplained. The V and J calls and clone size were taken over from that table, and D and trimming were inferred from the DNA. This sample is represented by 400,000 to 500,000 clones; around 13% of them were singletons. The ten top clones hold roughly 0.033% of the sample.

Each donor gave one peripheral blood draw, roughly 120 mL on average, collected into heparinised tubes. Using a panel that included CD45RO, CCR7, CD25, CD127, CD95 and CD27, naive, central memory, regulatory and stem cell-like memory CD4+ T cells were sorted on a BD FACSAria II. Every sorted population had a purity above 95%. PBMCs were isolated right away by Lymphoprep density gradient centrifugation and were stained directly, without culture. To minimize batch effects, samples were stained and sorted in pairs, one healthy donor with one patient per experiment. The V gene is TRBV7-9 and the J gene is TRBJ1-1; the D segment cannot be called with confidence. Specimen: naive CD4+ T cells from blood. What this sample's cell subset or site label stands for: true naive CD4+ T cells. The TCR was taken from a man younger than 45 in good health. The DNA sequence follows: TGTGCCAGCAGCTTAGGGCAGACGAACACTGAAGCTTTCTTT. The encoded protein is CASSLGQTNTEAFF.